The 13 T cell receptor beta chains given below trace back to one sample, sequenced in a study of T cell clonality in common variable immunodeficiency. Here immunoSEQ multiplex PCR was the method, and the copy in TCRdb shows in-frame clones only, minus some. The sample is made up of about 40,000 clones, none counted only once. Sequencing used peripheral blood mononuclear cells. These receptors were collected from a person aged 18 to 70 in good health.

This clone was recorded at least ten times. The read ends 3 residues shy of where the CDR3 ends; the end is completed using the germline J gene. This chain joins TRBV20-1 and TRBJ2-5, with TRBD1 matching over 7 bases. The CDR3 spans 14 residues. Per the germline V gene, CDR1 is DFQATT and CDR2 is SNEGSKA (reference sequence). The V gene end was trimmed by 3 bases and the J gene end by 2 bases; junction bases not matched to a gene: 6. The DNA read from the CDR3 is TGCAGTGCTAGCCTCGGGACAGCACAAGAGACC. The encoded protein is CSASLGTAQET. The CDR3 as a whole reads CSASLGTAQETQYF.

This clone showed up many times. The CDR3 end falls 3 residues outside the read, so it is completed with the germline J gene. The chain couples TRBV6-2 or TRBV6-3 to TRBJ2-3; D gene ambiguous. This CDR3 comprises 14 residues. Germline V lookup: CDR1 MNHEY, CDR2 SVGEGT. CDR3 region: CASSYEDIQETQYF. The CDR3 DNA, read in part, is TGTGCCAGCAGTTACGAAGACATCCAAGAGACG.

This clone came up many times. The CDR3 end is not reached by the read, which stops 3 residues before it; the germline J gene fills it in. This chain uses TRBV19 with TRBJ1-4; no reliable D call. This CDR3 is built from 15 residues. From germline, CDR1 is LNHDA and CDR2 SQIVND (reference sequence). Between the trimmed V and J ends, which lost 9 bases and 0 bases, there was a span of 14 bases. This CDR3 reads CASSRQVATNEKLFF. The CDR3 bases that were read are TGTGCCAGCTCTAGGCAAGTTGCAACTAATGAAAAA.

This clone was seen repeatedly, ten times or more. Sequencing ends 3 residues short of the CDR3 end; the germline J gene provides the rest. The chain couples TRBV29-1 to TRBJ1-2; the match to TRBD1 covers 8 bases. This CDR3 spans 12 amino acids. With V trimmed by 7 bases and J by 3 bases, 4 bases remained unmatched. Germline CDR1 reads SQVTM; CDR2 reads ANQGSEA. CDR3 sequence reads: CSAKTGDYGYTF. Incomplete CDR3 DNA: TGCAGCGCTAAGACAGGGGACTATGGC.

This clone was counted at least ten times. The CDR3 extends 3 residues past the end of the read, so its final part is completed from the germline J gene. The V gene is TRBV30, the J gene TRBJ2-1; possible D gene TRBD1, 6 bases. The CDR3 runs 13 residues. Germline assignment: CDR1 GTSNPN and CDR2 SVGIG (reference sequence). Trimming cost V 8 bases and J 3 bases, with 14 bases left between them. CDR3 bases read: TGTGCCCGCGACAGGACGGGCTACAATGAG. It translates to CARDRTGYNE. The whole CDR3 sequence reads CARDRTGYNEQFF. Full variable domain (remainder filled in from reference TRBV30 and TRBJ2-1): SQTIHQWPATLVQPVGSPLSLECTVEGTSNPNLYWYRQAAGRGLQLLFYSVGIGQISSEVPQNLSASRPQDRQFILSSKKLLLSDSGFYLCARDRTGYNEQFFGPGTRLTVL.

This clone was counted at least ten times. The missing CDR3 end, 3 residues past where the read stops, is filled in from the germline J gene. This chain links TRBV20-1 with TRBJ2-3; D gene unclear. V lost 6 bases to trimming and J lost 1 base, with 11 bases between them. CDR3 length equals 13 residues. The V gene's germline CDR1 is DFQATT and CDR2 SNEGSKA (reference sequence). CDR3 amino acids: CSAERHGTDTQYF. The sequenced part of the CDR3 DNA is TGCAGTGCGGAGAGACATGGCACAGATACG.

This clone was seen many times. The CDR3 end falls 3 residues outside the read, so it is completed with the germline J gene. The chain employs TRBV18 and TRBJ1-6, with D possibly matching TRBD1 (5 bases). Germline values: CDR1 KGHSH, CDR2 LQKENI. V was shortened by 6 bases and J by 1 base, with 10 bases between the two germline ends. CDR3 length: 15 amino acids. The DNA read from the CDR3 is TGTGCCAGCTCCAAAGAGGGGTCCTATAATTCACCC. This encodes CASSKEGSYNSP. The entire CDR3 protein reads CASSKEGSYNSPLHF.

This clone was seen repeatedly, ten times or more. From the germline J gene comes the end of the CDR3, since the read stops 3 residues before it. The chain joins TRBV20-1 to TRBJ1-1, with 10 positions matching TRBD1. Trimming took 5 bases from V and 5 from J; bases not matched to a gene: 5. This CDR3 region has 13 residues. In germline, CDR1 is DFQATT, CDR2 SNEGSKA (reference sequence). Partial CDR3 DNA: TGCAGTGCTCCGGACAGGGGGAAAACTGAA. Its protein is CSAPDRGKTE. The full CDR3 protein reads CSAPDRGKTEAFF.

This clone has ten or more counts. The CDR3 end falls 3 residues outside the read, so it is completed with the germline J gene. The chain uses TRBV11-2 and TRBJ2-5; 7 bases are a match to TRBD1. Germline loops: CDR1 SGHAT, CDR2 FQNNGV. This CDR3 is 13 amino acids long. The V segment lost 7 bases and the J segment 5 bases; nucleotides outside the gene matches: 7. The CDR3 loop reads CASIGQVAETQYF. Incomplete CDR3 DNA: TGTGCCAGCATCGGACAGGTCGCGGAGACC.

In its sample, this clone was seen many times. Sequencing ends 3 residues short of the CDR3 end; the germline J gene provides the rest. The chain combines TRBV18 with TRBJ1-2; 10 positions match TRBD1. Trimming at V came to 3 bases and at J to 5 bases, leaving 3 bases not matched to a gene. Germline V lookup: CDR1 KGHSH, CDR2 LQKENI. This CDR3 is 14 amino acids long. The CDR3 loop reads CASSPGQGMYGYTF. The sequenced part of the CDR3 DNA is TGTGCCAGCTCACCGGGACAGGGGATGTATGGC. Full variable domain (rest looked up from reference TRBV18 and TRBJ1-2): NAGVMQNPRHLVRRRGQEARLRCSPMKGHSHVYWYRQLPEEGLKFMVYLQKENIIDESGMPKERFSAEFPKEGPSILRIQQVVRGDSAAYFCASSPGQGMYGYTFGSGTRLTVV.

This clone was detected many times. Read data end 3 residues before the CDR3 end; the end is taken from the germline J gene. This chain joins TRBV19 and TRBJ1-6; TRBD1 might be the D (5 bases). V lost 6 bases and J 7 bases, leaving 19 bases between the germline ends. Germline CDR1 is LNHDA and CDR2 is SQIVND (reference sequence). The CDR3 loop spans 16 amino acids. The CDR3 spells CASRGGGLDANSPLHF. The DNA read from the CDR3 is TGTGCCAGTAGGGGCGGGGGTTTGGACGCGAATTCACCC.

This clone was recorded many times. Sequencing ends 3 residues short of the CDR3 end; the germline J gene provides the rest. The chain couples TRBV5-1 to TRBJ2-7; TRBD1 matches at 8 bases. Germline CDR1 SGHRS, CDR2 YFSETQ. J was trimmed by 6 bases and V by 4 bases; bases with no gene match: 6. This CDR3 spans 13 amino acids. CDR3 sequence reads: CASSPRGQGEQYF. The CDR3 bases that were read are TGCGCCAGCAGCCCCAGGGGGCAGGGCGAG.

There are many counts of this clone. Read data end 3 residues before the CDR3 end; the end is taken from the germline J gene. This chain links TRBV30 with TRBJ1-2; perhaps TRBD1 as D (6 bases). Germline lookup yields CDR1 GTSNPN and CDR2 SVGIG (reference sequence). Between the trimmed V and J ends, which lost 4 bases and 4 bases, there was a span of 13 bases. The CDR3 sequence is 13 residues long. The CDR3 bases that were read are TGTGCCTGGAATTCTCAGGGGCCCTATGGC. It encodes CAWNSQGPYG. The entire CDR3 sequence reads CAWNSQGPYGYTF. Looking up the rest from reference TRBV30 and TRBJ1-2 gives the full variable domain: SQTIHQWPATLVQPVGSPLSLECTVEGTSNPNLYWYRQAAGRGLQLLFYSVGIGQISSEVPQNLSASRPQDRQFILSSKKLLLSDSGFYLCAWNSQGPYGYTFGSGTRLTVV.